Listed below are T cell receptor beta chains from one sample, sequenced in a study of cytomegalovirus exposure and HLA in healthy donors. Sequencing used immunoSEQ multiplex PCR; TCRdb keeps in-frame clones, though not all of them. The profile shows some 130,000 clones, 65% to 85% of them singletons. Specimen: PBMCs. The receptors derive from a woman aged 40 to 50 in good health and CMV-seronegative. Both conserved end residues are part of each CDR3. The D gene is left open where the match is weak. Clone sizes are given selectively: once, few, many, or a class where the clone is expanded.

NA	once	TRBV5-1	TRBJ2-5	TGCGCCAGCGGGGTGGAGGGAGAGACCCAGTACTTC	CASGVEGETQYF
TRBD2	NA	TRBV7-3	TRBJ2-1	TGTGCCAGCAGCTTTAGCGGGAGAAACGAGCAGTTCTTC	CASSFSGRNEQFF
NA	NA	TRBV19	TRBJ1-4	TGTGCCAGTACCGATAGGACATTTAATGAAAAACTGTTTTTT	CASTDRTFNEKLFF
TRBD1	NA	TRBV5-6	TRBJ1-5	TGTGCCAGCAGCTTGGGGCAGGGGGCTAGCAATCAGCCCCGGCATTTT	CASSLGQGASNQPRHF
NA	NA	TRBV10-3	TRBJ2-2	TGTGCCATCAGTGAGGGACTCACCGGGGAGCTGTTTTTT	CAISEGLTGELFF
TRBD2	NA	TRBV10-3	TRBJ2-1	TGTGCCATCAGTGAGTCAACCCCTAGCGGGGGGGCCTATTATGAGCAGTTCTTC	CAISESTPSGGAYYEQFF
NA	once	TRBV15	TRBJ1-2	TGTGCCACCAGCAGAGATTTAGACAGCCTCTATGGCTACACCTTC	CATSRDLDSLYGYTF
TRBD1	NA	TRBV9	TRBJ1-1	TGTGCCAGCAGCCCGAGCCGGGACAGTGAAGCTTTCTTT	CASSPSRDSEAFF
TRBD2	NA	TRBV18	TRBJ2-1	TGTGCCAGCTCACCACCAAGACGGGAGGGCGCCTACAATGAGCAGTTCTTC	CASSPPRREGAYNEQFF
NA	NA	TRBV27	TRBJ2-3	TGTGCCAGCAGTCTTCGACTAGTAAGCACAGATACGCAGTATTTT	CASSLRLVSTDTQYF